This T cell receptor (beta chain) appears in the sequencing data of a study of beta chain features in type 1 diabetes. Study-wide points: Significant though moderate, a shortening of TCRB CDR3s appeared in all four CD4+ subsets of Type 1 diabetes patients.

Trimming pared 6 bases from V and 2 bases from J, leaving 11 bases between. CDR1 and CDR2 from the germline V gene are MNHEY and SMNVEV (reference sequence). The CDR3 sequence is 14 residues long. This clone was seen only a few times. What it binds is not known. The authors reverse transcribed all of the isolated RNA, so sequencing captured expressed TCRB transcripts. The method was immunoSEQ multiplex PCR; TCRdb's version includes in-frame clones alone and lacks a portion of them. Among approximately 600,000 clones listed, approximately 13% were seen once. The receptor's source is a man in his thirties or forties with type 1 diabetes. Material: naive CD4+ T cells from blood. The chain couples TRBV27 to TRBJ1-5; D ambiguous. CDR3 nucleotide sequence: TGTGCCAGCAGCCTGGACCGGGGCAATCAGCCCCAGCATTTT. Translation: CASSLDRGNQPQHF.